This T cell receptor beta chain came from a study of T cells in tumors after PD-1 blockade (dated by TCRdb to the late 2010s). Regarding the complete study: Prior checkpoint blockade, systemic immunosuppressant use, and recent radiotherapy or other anti-cancer therapy within 4 weeks were grounds for patient exclusion. Pembrolizumab 200 mg every 3 weeks or cemiplimab 350 mg every 2 weeks was administered to patients. A subset of patients also received ongoing daily vismodegib 150 mg during anti-PD-1 treatment. On average, tumor samples had 26,066 TCR templates (range roughly 554-99,264) and over 6,000 unique clonotypes, around 19-fold deeper than single-cell TCR sequencing. Using site-matched tumors from BCC or SCC patients sampled before and after anti-PD-1 therapy, the study carried out paired single-cell RNA and TCR sequencing. RECIST version 1.1 was used to evaluate clinical response.

Per the publication, the time point label means: before anti-PD-1 therapy. Before and after PD-1 blockade, tumor biopsies came from the same primary tumor, making the samples site-matched. For bulk TCRbeta sequencing, genomic DNA was extracted from tumor biopsies or peripheral blood, and input amounts ranged from roughly 600 ng to 6,500 ng. Bulk TCRbeta sequencing was performed on remaining biopsy material to increase sensitivity for rare clonotypes compared with single-cell TCR sequencing. All patients had histologically proven advanced or metastatic basal or squamous cell carcinoma and were poor candidates for surgical resection. Serial tumor biopsies during anti-PD-1 treatment were taken from the 4 patients who made up the squamous cell carcinoma cohort. Fresh biopsies came from the site of the primary tumor, and part of the tissue was kept in RNAlater for exome and bulk TCR sequencing. The immunoSEQ platform was used to carry out deep TCRbeta sequencing. On the authors' methods: For further analysis, only productive rearrangements were exported from the immunoSEQ Analyzer. A two-sided binomial test with a Bonferroni-corrected P below 0.01 was used to identify clones that significantly expanded or contracted between timepoints. T cell phenotypes were assigned to bulk TCRbeta clonotypes by matching the clonotypes to single-cell RNA+TCR-seq clones with the same TCRbeta sequence. Clone enrichment in tumor was calculated as tumor frequency divided by PBMC frequency from bulk TCR sequencing. TCRs were grouped by GLIPH into specificity groups, defined as clusters of distinct TCRs likely recognizing common antigens via shared CDR3 motifs. TCRdb took over this immuneACCESS table, retaining in-frame rearrangements with V and J assigned. Such tables are incomplete; in checked studies, under half of the missing clones stem from an unresolved V gene, and the remainder is unexplained. The V and J calls and clone size were taken over from that table, and D and trimming were inferred from the DNA. The sample yields about 4,900 clones; around 70% were counted once. About a third of the sample is held by the ten biggest clonotypes.

CDR1 and CDR2 (KGHDR, SFDVKD) derive from the germline V gene. Between the V and J ends, shortened by 3 bases and 4 bases respectively, the junction contains 8 bases. From cysteine to phenylalanine, the CDR3 is 13 amino acids long. This entry keeps only the CDR3 DNA: 39 bases, framed from base 1. Concerning this clone itself: Its specific antigen is unknown. No quality values exist for individual bases; no much larger clone is one base distant.

Broad study findings and their caveats: Most exhausted CD8+ clones that expanded after therapy were novel clonotypes not detected before treatment, suggesting clonal replacement instead of reinvigoration of pre-existing clones. The source of novel T cell clones was not identified and could include lymphoid organs or rare unexpanded clones within the tumor or its periphery. Roughly 41% of TCR clonotypes from the tumor were detected in blood, and certain novel exhausted tumor clones were present in blood collected before treatment, which suggests recruitment from the periphery. Clonal replacement was seen only when comparing pre- and post-treatment samples and not when comparing two pre-treatment samples, which argues against artifacts from biopsy timing or location. In squamous cell carcinoma, roughly half of expanded exhausted clones were novel, compared with 25% to 35% of other expanded CD8+ clones.

Material: tumor tissue, obtained before anti-PD-1 treatment. The sequence was collected from a human donor with cutaneous squamous cell carcinoma. The chain was built from TRBV24-1 and TRBJ2-5; the best D guess is TRBD1, with 6 bases matching. The DNA is as follows: TGTGCCACCAGTGATACAGGGTCAGAGACCCAGTACTTC. Translated, it gives CATSDTGSETQYF.